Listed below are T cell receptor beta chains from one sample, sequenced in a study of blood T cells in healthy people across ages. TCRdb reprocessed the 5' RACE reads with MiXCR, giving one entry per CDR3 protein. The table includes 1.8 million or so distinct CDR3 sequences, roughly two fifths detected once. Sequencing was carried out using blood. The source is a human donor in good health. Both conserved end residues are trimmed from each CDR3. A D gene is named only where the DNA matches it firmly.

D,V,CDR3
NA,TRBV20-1,SALAGFYEQY
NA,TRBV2,ASTSGTRYQPQH
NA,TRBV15,ATANWPSSYNEQF
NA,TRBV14,ASSLTSQGSNYGYT
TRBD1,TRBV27,ASRSDRAGGELF
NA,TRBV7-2,ASSPAASTDTQY
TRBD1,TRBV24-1,ATSDPGQGAIGPQH
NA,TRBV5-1,ASSWQGRSEQY
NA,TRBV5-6,ASSLRQWGASYGYT
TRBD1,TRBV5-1,ASSFTPRDRGHEQY
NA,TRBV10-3,AISEYRGLFEQY
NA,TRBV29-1,SGGGRSYEQY
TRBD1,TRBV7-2,ASRPGTDLTDTQY
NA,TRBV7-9,ASSSGVTEAF
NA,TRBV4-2,AGSPHQSSGQETQY
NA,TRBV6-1,ASSPPSAKETQY
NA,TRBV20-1,SARDALTQETQY
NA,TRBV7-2,ASSLPGDQPQH
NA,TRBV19,ASSTLGGPEQY
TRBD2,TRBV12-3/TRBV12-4,ASSPGSGGGRETQY
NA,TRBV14,ASSLGAYDTQY
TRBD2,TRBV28,ASSLLRGDTYNEQF
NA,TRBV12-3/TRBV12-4,ASSFTPRAETQY
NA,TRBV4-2,ASSPTVQSSYEQY
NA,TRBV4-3,ASSQDLYGGTGYT
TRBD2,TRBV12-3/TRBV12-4,ASRVSGASYNEQF
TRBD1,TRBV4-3,ASSQGRQGRDTQY
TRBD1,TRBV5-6,ASSWGQTNTEAF
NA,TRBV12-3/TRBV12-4,ASSLPPANEQF
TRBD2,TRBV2,ASSLAVPYNEQF
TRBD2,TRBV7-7,ASSGLAGETTQY
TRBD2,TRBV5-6,ASRQIGTSDEQF
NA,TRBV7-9,ASSHTLDNGYT
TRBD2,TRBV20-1,SARDPAGDGETQY
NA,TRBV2,ASKGPGPREQY
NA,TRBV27,ASSHREAQETQY
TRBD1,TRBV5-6,ASSFSTGGDLIRQY
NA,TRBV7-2,ASSLGGLATQY
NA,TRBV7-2,ASSLVAWGNEQF
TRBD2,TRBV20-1,SARSPTSGSTDTQY
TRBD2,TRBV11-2,ASRGLADTDTQY
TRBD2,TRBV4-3,ASSLSSGGSDEQF